These 32 T cell receptor beta chains came from one sample sequenced in a study of regulatory T cells in long-lasting Graves disease. Time point specified: newly diagnosed GD, antithyroid drugs for less than 3 months. RNA isolated from PBMCs was used to make the TCR library. Arm-PCR of CDR3 regions and iRepertoire HTBI primers were the basis on which TCR beta libraries were built. One entry per CDR3 protein, called by TCRdb with MiXCR from the multiplex PCR reads. The sample has 350,000 to 550,000 distinct CDR3 sequences, under 15% seen once; the top ten hold around 15%. The data also belong to a second study, concerning T cells in Graves' hyperthyroidism and ophthalmopathy.

The specimen comprised peripheral blood mononuclear cells (PBMCs), sampled at new diagnosis, from a patient treated with antithyroid drugs. The receptors were gathered from a woman in her twenties or thirties with Graves disease.

Many counts were recorded for this clonotype. This chain links TRBV7-9 with TRBJ2-3, with D perhaps matching TRBD2 (6 bases). V was pared by 8 bases and J by 4 bases, with 10 bases between. The CDR3 totals 12 residues. In germline, CDR1 is SEHNR, CDR2 FQNEAQ (reference sequence). CDR3 in DNA: TGTGCCAGCGCGGGACCGGCAGATACGCAGTATTTT. As protein: CASAGPADTQYF.

The table lists this clonotype with many counts. J is TRBJ2-7 and V is TRBV27; 9 bases are shared with TRBD2. The CDR3 totals 14 residues. Per germline, CDR1 MNHEY and CDR2 SMNVEV (reference sequence). With 6 bases clipped from V and 3 bases from J, the junction kept 6 bases outside the gene matches. The CDR3 loop is CASRIAGAVYEQYF. CDR3 nucleotide sequence: TGTGCCAGCAGAATAGCGGGAGCTGTCTACGAGCAGTACTTC.

This clonotype was observed at least ten times. V usage is TRBV3-1 and J usage is TRBJ1-6, with 7 bases lining up with TRBD1. The ends lost 4 bases at V and 6 bases at J; junction bases unmatched: 6. This CDR3 comprises 15 residues. Germline-derived CDR1 and CDR2 are LGHDT and YNNKEL (reference sequence). This CDR3 reads CASSLSGQSNSPLHF. The CDR3 DNA reads as TGTGCCAGCAGCCTTTCGGGACAGAGTAATTCACCCCTCCACTTT.

This clonotype has a handful of counts. The chain couples TRBV6-4 to TRBJ2-3, with 7 nucleotides matching TRBD2. V lost 2 bases, J lost 5 bases, and 4 bases stayed unmatched. The CDR3 contains 14 residues. CDR1 MRHNA and CDR2 SNTAGT come from the germline V gene. CDR3 sequence: CASSDGTGGDTQYF. CDR3 coding DNA: TGTGCCAGCAGTGACGGGACGGGAGGAGATACGCAGTATTTT.

The rearrangement uses TRBV4-1 and TRBJ2-1; D is possibly TRBD1 (6 bases). This CDR3 spans 16 amino acids. The germline V and J ends were trimmed by 0 bases and 7 bases, with 16 bases remaining between them. Germline-derived CDR1 and CDR2 are MGHRA and YSYEKL. CDR3 sequence reads: CASSQDPNRAGNEQFF. The CDR3 bases are TGCGCCAGCAGCCAAGATCCGAACAGGGCTGGTAATGAGCAGTTCTTC.

This clonotype was recorded at least ten times. The V gene is TRBV20-1, the J gene TRBJ2-1; tentatively, D is TRBD2 (6 bases). Germline loops: CDR1 DFQATT, CDR2 SNEGSKA (reference sequence). The CDR3 has 14 residues. Trimming removed 5 bases at V and 7 bases at J, with 18 bases between. CDR3 DNA: TGCAGTGCTTCAGAACGGGTCGGGAGTAATGAGCAGTTCTTC. Its protein is CSASERVGSNEQFF.

The chain is built from TRBV7-3 and TRBJ1-1; D remains ambiguous. CDR3 length equals 13 residues. CDR1 is SGHTA and CDR2 is FQGTGA in the germline V gene. V lost 2 bases and J 3 bases, leaving 7 bases between the germline ends. For the CDR3, the DNA is TGTGCCAGCAGCTTAGGCACTCACACTGAAGCTTTCTTT. Translation: CASSLGTHTEAFF.

This clonotype has at least ten counts. The V call is TRBV6-1, the J call TRBJ2-3; 8 bases match TRBD1. The CDR3 loop spans 15 amino acids. The V segment lost 6 bases and the J segment 3 bases; nucleotides outside the gene matches: 8. Germline CDR1 reads MNHNS; CDR2 reads SASEGT. CDR3 sequence: CASSPGGWATDTQYF. CDR3 nucleotides: TGTGCCAGCAGCCCAGGGGGCTGGGCGACAGATACGCAGTATTTT.

This clonotype has only a few counts. The gene calls are TRBV7-9 and TRBJ2-7; D may be TRBD1 or TRBD2 (6 bases each). CDR3 length equals 14 residues. V lost 5 bases and J 3 bases, leaving 14 bases between the germline ends. Germline assignment: CDR1 SEHNR and CDR2 FQNEAQ (reference sequence). CDR3: CASSRGQAFYEQYF. The DNA for the CDR3 is TGTGCCAGCAGCCGGGGGCAAGCTTTCTACGAGCAGTACTTC.

This clonotype occurred many times. The V call is TRBV5-1, the J call TRBJ2-1; D is perhaps TRBD1 (6 bases). The CDR3 is made up of 15 amino acids. Deletions cut 1 base from V and 6 bases from J, with 14 bases between. Per the germline V gene, CDR1 is SGHRS and CDR2 is YFSETQ. CDR3 bases: TGCGCCAGCAGCTTGCCCCAGGTAGGGGGCAATGAGCAGTTCTTC. Protein sequence: CASSLPQVGGNEQFF. Looking up the rest from reference TRBV5-1 and TRBJ2-1 gives the full variable domain: KAGVTQTPRYLIKTRGQQVTLSCSPISGHRSVSWYQQTPGQGLQFLFEYFSETQRNKGNFPGRFSGRQFSNSRSEMNVSTLELGDSALYLCASSLPQVGGNEQFFGPGTRLTVL.

This clonotype was observed at least ten times. V and J are TRBV24-1 and TRBJ2-2; TRBD1 aligns across 7 bases. The germline gives CDR1 KGHDR, CDR2 SFDVKD. The CDR3 totals 15 residues. V was pared by 5 bases and J by 4 bases, with 6 bases of the junction left unmatched. The chain's CDR3 is CATSVRGQATGELFF. For the CDR3, the DNA is TGTGCCACCAGTGTGAGGGGGCAGGCCACCGGGGAGCTGTTTTTT.

The chain combines TRBV4-1 with TRBJ1-2; the D is unclear. Germline V gives CDR1 MGHRA, CDR2 YSYEKL. The CDR3 is 17 residues long. V lost 1 base to trimming and J lost 3 bases, with 18 bases between them. For the CDR3, the DNA is TGCGCCAGCAGCCAAGGAATCCTCCGGGTCCCTTACTATGGCTACACCTTC. It codes for CASSQGILRVPYYGYTF.

This chain uses TRBV25-1 with TRBJ2-7; D not resolved. Germline-derived CDR1 and CDR2 are MGHDK and SYGVNS. Trimming shortened V by 7 bases and J by 3 bases, and 16 bases separated the two germline ends. The CDR3 covers 14 residues. Here the CDR3 DNA reads TGTGCCAGCACAAACGACCCTTCCAGCTACGAGCAGTACTTC. This gives the protein CASTNDPSSYEQYF.

This clonotype appeared many times. The CDR3 DNA follows: TGCAGTGCTAGAGATTACCTAGCGAGGACAGATACGCAGTATTTT. It yields the protein CSARDYLARTDTQYF. The gene calls are TRBV20-1 and TRBJ2-3, with D maybe TRBD2 (6 bases). This CDR3 spans 15 amino acids. The V gene's germline CDR1 is DFQATT and CDR2 SNEGSKA (reference sequence). Trimming took 0 bases from V and 3 from J, leaving 13 bases between them.

For this clonotype: Germline is not matched at one junction end, which may reflect a read error. V gene TRBV6-1 combines with J gene TRBJ1-5; D not certain. Per germline, CDR1 MNHNS and CDR2 SASEGT. CDR3 length equals 12 residues. CDR3 coding DNA: TGTGCCAGCAGTGAAAACAATCGGCCCCAGCATTTT. This gives the protein CASSENNRPQHF.

This clonotype was counted only a few times. The CDR3 DNA reads TGCGCCAGCAGCCCGCCTGAGCGGGAAAGGACAGATACGCAGTATTTT. Translated: CASSPPERERTDTQYF. This chain joins TRBV5-1 and TRBJ2-3; 7 bases align to TRBD2. Germline V gene data show CDR1 as SGHRS and CDR2 as YFSETQ. Trimming removed 4 bases from V and 3 bases from J; junction bases left unmatched: 11. CDR3 size: 16 residues.

This clonotype was seen at least ten times. This chain links TRBV28 with TRBJ2-5; no definite D call. This CDR3 has 11 residues. With 6 bases removed from V and 4 bases from J, the gap between germline ends came to 6 bases. Per germline, CDR1 MDHEN and CDR2 SYDVKM. CDR3 in amino acids: CASSLVETQYF. The CDR3 bases are TGTGCCAGCAGCTTGGTAGAGACCCAGTACTTC.

This clonotype was counted many times. The chain couples TRBV3-1 to TRBJ1-2; D is unclear. The V and J ends lost 0 bases and 5 bases respectively, with 7 bases between them. This CDR3 contains 13 residues. CDR1 is LGHDT and CDR2 is YNNKEL in the germline V gene (reference sequence). CDR3 region: CASSQETEYGYTF. As DNA, the CDR3 is TGTGCCAGCAGCCAAGAAACGGAATATGGCTACACCTTC.

The chain has TRBV10-3 and TRBJ1-1, with D tentatively TRBD1 (5 bases). Deletions cut 8 bases from V and 4 bases from J, with 8 bases between. Germline CDR1 is ENHRY and CDR2 is SYGVKD. This CDR3 region has 11 residues. This CDR3 reads CAIGDRTEAFF. The CDR3 coding sequence is TGTGCCATCGGGGACCGCACTGAAGCTTTCTTT.

This clonotype came up many times. The J gene is TRBJ1-1, the V gene TRBV2; D gene uncertain. The CDR3 is made up of 13 amino acids. Germline CDR1 reads SNHLY; CDR2 reads FYNNEI. The chain's CDR3 is CPSQKSMDTEAFF. In DNA, the CDR3 is TGTCCCTCGCAGAAATCCATGGACACTGAAGCTTTCTTT.

This clonotype was detected once. This chain's CDR3 is CASSFPGTSVSYEQYF. The CDR3 DNA sequence: TGTGCCAGCAGTTTCCCCGGGACTAGCGTATCCTACGAGCAGTACTTC. This chain links TRBV28 with TRBJ2-7; 10 bases line up with TRBD2. Germline V gives CDR1 MDHEN, CDR2 SYDVKM. This CDR3 region has 16 residues. J gave up 1 base and V 3 bases, and 6 bases lay outside the gene matches.

This clonotype was seen at least ten times. The chain employs TRBV14 and TRBJ1-3; D is uncertain. Germline V CDR1 and CDR2: SGHDN, FVKESK. The CDR3 has 16 amino acids. V was cut by 1 base and J by 0 bases, with 10 bases left in between. The CDR3 DNA follows: TGTGCCAGCAGCCAAGTACGAGGCTTCTCTGGAAACACCATATATTTT. Its protein is CASSQVRGFSGNTIYF. The entire variable domain, with the rest obtained from reference TRBV14 and TRBJ1-3, is as follows: EAGVTQFPSHSVIEKGQTVTLRCDPISGHDNLYWYRRVMGKEIKFLLHFVKESKQDESGMPNNRFLAERTGGTYSTLKVQPAELEDSGVYFCASSQVRGFSGNTIYFGEGSWLTVV.

This clonotype was seen at least ten times. The chain couples TRBV11-2 to TRBJ2-5; 9 bases align to TRBD1. V shed 4 bases and J 5 bases; nucleotides not matched to a gene: 8. Per the germline V gene, CDR1 is SGHAT and CDR2 is FQNNGV. The CDR3 extends over 15 amino acids. The CDR3 DNA reads as TGTGCCAGCAGCTCTCACAGGGGGCTATGGGAGACCCAGTACTTC. Translated: CASSSHRGLWETQYF.

This chain links TRBV20-1 with TRBJ2-5; TRBD2 matches at 7 bases. CDR1 and CDR2 from the germline V gene are DFQATT and SNEGSKA (reference sequence). The CDR3 totals 14 residues. The J segment lost 2 bases and the V segment lost 0 bases, leaving 3 bases of the junction unmatched. The CDR3 region is CSARDRGLQETQYF. As DNA, the CDR3 is TGCAGTGCTAGAGATCGGGGACTACAAGAGACCCAGTACTTC.

This clonotype was counted a few times. It may be a read error: a sequence one base away is much more abundant. The chain couples TRBV5-1 to TRBJ2-1, with 7 bases matching TRBD2. The germline V gene encodes CDR1 SGHRS and CDR2 YFSETQ. The junction had 8 bases not matched to a gene; V was cut back by 0 bases and J by 2 bases. The CDR3 has 17 residues. CDR3 region: CASSLEGVTSTYNEQFF. The CDR3 DNA reads TGCGCCAGCAGCTTGGAGGGAGTGACTAGCACCTACAATGAGCAGTTCTTC.

This clonotype was detected many times. V gene TRBV6-5 combines with J gene TRBJ2-5; D might be TRBD1 (6 bases). V was trimmed by 4 bases and J by 1 base, leaving 10 bases between them. The CDR3 covers 14 residues. Germline V lookup: CDR1 MNHEY, CDR2 SVGAGI. The chain's CDR3 is CASSWSTGQETQYF. In DNA form, the CDR3 reads TGTGCCAGCAGTTGGTCGACAGGCCAAGAGACCCAGTACTTC.

This clonotype was recorded many times. The chain joins TRBV6-5 to TRBJ1-1; D unclear. Per germline, CDR1 MNHEY and CDR2 SVGAGI. This CDR3 comprises 17 residues. V was pared by 2 bases and J by 0 bases, with 16 bases between. The DNA of the CDR3 is TGTGCCAGCAGTTACCCCCCGGGCAGCCTCATGAACACTGAAGCTTTCTTT. Its translation: CASSYPPGSLMNTEAFF.

The genes are TRBV3-1 and TRBJ2-7; tentative D call: TRBD1 (6 bases). This CDR3 has 14 amino acids. CDR1 is LGHDT and CDR2 is YNNKEL in the germline V gene (reference sequence). The V and J ends lost 4 bases and 6 bases respectively, with 16 bases between them. CDR3 region: CASSRPTGSGEQYF. The CDR3 DNA reads as TGTGCCAGCAGCCGCCCCACAGGGAGCGGCGAGCAGTACTTC.

This clonotype was seen only a few times. V gene TRBV7-9 combines with J gene TRBJ1-3; 7 bases are shared with TRBD1. Germline loops: CDR1 SEHNR, CDR2 FQNEAQ (reference sequence). Trimming took 0 bases from V and 4 from J; bases not matched to a gene: 6. CDR3 length: 16 amino acids. In DNA form, the CDR3 reads TGTGCCAGCAGCTTAGCGAAGACAGGGCGAGGAAACACCATATATTTT. It encodes CASSLAKTGRGNTIYF.

This clonotype showed up just a few times. J is TRBJ2-2 and V is TRBV5-1; a weak D match, TRBD1 (6 bases). This CDR3 spans 13 amino acids. V was trimmed by 6 bases and J by 4 bases, leaving 10 bases between them. Germline-derived CDR1 and CDR2 are SGHRS and YFSETQ. This chain's CDR3 is CASTPGVTGELFF. In nucleotides, the CDR3 is TGCGCCAGCACCCCAGGGGTCACCGGGGAGCTGTTTTTT.

The rearrangement links TRBV20-1 to TRBJ2-3; TRBD2 matches at 8 bases. Per the germline V gene, CDR1 is DFQATT and CDR2 is SNEGSKA (reference sequence). The CDR3 is 15 residues long. V shed 0 bases, J shed 1 base, and the junction held 3 bases outside the gene matches. CDR3 region: CSARDLLAGTDTQYF. The CDR3 coding sequence is TGCAGTGCTAGAGACCTACTAGCGGGCACAGATACGCAGTATTTT.

V gene TRBV10-3 combines with J gene TRBJ2-7; the match to TRBD2 covers 9 bases. The CDR3 loop spans 14 amino acids. Trimming at V came to 5 bases and at J to 7 bases, leaving 9 bases not matched to a gene. Per germline, CDR1 ENHRY and CDR2 SYGVKD. The CDR3 loop is CAISNGGRAGEQYF. The DNA for the CDR3 is TGTGCCATCAGTAACGGCGGGAGGGCCGGGGAGCAGTACTTC.